This TCR beta chain derives from a study of cytomegalovirus exposure and HLA in healthy donors. V lost 5 bases, J lost 5 bases, and 7 bases stayed unmatched. CDR3 length: 14 amino acids. Germline assignment: CDR1 SGHNT and CDR2 YENEEA. The study's findings and limits: Roughly uniform sequencing depth across donors was assumed, possibly incorrectly. An analysis was carried out at a later point. It showed that HLA-associated TCR beta chains were more clonally expanded than equally common non-associated chains.

With 60 Vbeta and 13 Jbeta primers, the PCR was carried out. Authors' analysis steps: In a later analysis, 79 million or so unique TCR beta chains included roughly 11 million shared by two or more donors. Libraries were prepared by immunoSEQ multiplex PCR; TCRdb keeps only in-frame clonotypes and omits some of them. D and trimming come from the DNA, and the V and J calls and clone size come from that table. Among about 43,000 clones listed, 51% were seen once. Of note for this clone: Its antigen is unidentified.

This TCR derives from a man in his fifties or sixties in good health and CMV-seronegative. Sequenced sample: PBMCs. This rearrangement joins TRBV11-3 to TRBJ2-3, with 7 positions matching TRBD2. CDR3 sequence: CASSPGGSGDTQYF. The CDR3 DNA is TGTGCCAGCAGCCCCGGGGGGTCAGGAGATACGCAGTATTTT.